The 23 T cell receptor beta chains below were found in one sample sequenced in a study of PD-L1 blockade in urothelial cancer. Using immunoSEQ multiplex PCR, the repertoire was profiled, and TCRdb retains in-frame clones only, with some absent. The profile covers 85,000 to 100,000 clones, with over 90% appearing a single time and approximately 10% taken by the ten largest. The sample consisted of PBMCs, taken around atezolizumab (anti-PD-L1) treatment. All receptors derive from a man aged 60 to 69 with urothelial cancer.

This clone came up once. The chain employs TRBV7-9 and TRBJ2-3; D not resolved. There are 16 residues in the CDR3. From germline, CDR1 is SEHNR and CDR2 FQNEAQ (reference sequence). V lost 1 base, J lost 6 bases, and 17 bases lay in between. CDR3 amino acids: CASSLGTQRRPDTQYF. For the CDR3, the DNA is TGTGCCAGCAGCTTAGGTACCCAACGGCGGCCCGATACGCAGTATTTT.

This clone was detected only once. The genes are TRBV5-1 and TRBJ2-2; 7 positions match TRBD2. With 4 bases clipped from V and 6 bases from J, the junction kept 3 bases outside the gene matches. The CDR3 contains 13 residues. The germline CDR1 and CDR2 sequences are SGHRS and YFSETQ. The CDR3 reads CASSLTSAGELFF. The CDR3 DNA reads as TGCGCCAGCAGCCTCACTAGCGCCGGGGAGCTGTTTTTT.

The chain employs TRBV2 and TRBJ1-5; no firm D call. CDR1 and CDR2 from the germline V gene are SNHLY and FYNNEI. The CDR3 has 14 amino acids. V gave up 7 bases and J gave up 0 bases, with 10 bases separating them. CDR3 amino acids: CASTGGDSNQPQHF. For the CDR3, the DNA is TGTGCCAGCACCGGAGGAGATAGCAATCAGCCCCAGCATTTT.

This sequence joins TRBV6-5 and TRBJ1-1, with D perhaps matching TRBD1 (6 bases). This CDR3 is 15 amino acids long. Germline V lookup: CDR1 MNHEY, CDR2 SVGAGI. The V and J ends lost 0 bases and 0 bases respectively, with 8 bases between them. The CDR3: CASSYSDRMNTEAFF. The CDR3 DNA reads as TGTGCCAGCAGTTACTCTGACAGGATGAACACTGAAGCTTTCTTT.

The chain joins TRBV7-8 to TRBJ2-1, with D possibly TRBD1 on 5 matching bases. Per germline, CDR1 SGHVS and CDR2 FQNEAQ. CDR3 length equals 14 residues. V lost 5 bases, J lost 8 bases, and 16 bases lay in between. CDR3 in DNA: TGTGCCAGCAGCCCCCGTCGGTGGGGCGATGAGCAGTTCTTC. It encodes CASSPRRWGDEQFF.

This CDR3 is CASSGTSFGETQYF. DNA of the CDR3: TGTGCCAGCAGCGGGACTAGCTTTGGAGAGACCCAGTACTTC. The J gene is TRBJ2-5, the V gene TRBV9; 8 positions agree with TRBD2. V lost 3 bases to trimming and J lost 4 bases; unmatched junction nucleotides: 5. Per the germline V gene, CDR1 is SGDLS and CDR2 is YYNGEE. The CDR3 runs to 14 residues. Looking up the rest from reference TRBV9 and TRBJ2-5 gives the full variable domain: DSGVTQTPKHLITATGQRVTLRCSPRSGDLSVYWYQQSLDQGLQFLIQYYNGEERAKGNILERFSAQQFPDLHSELNLSSLELGDSALYFCASSGTSFGETQYFGPGTRLLVL.

The CDR3 sequence is CASSQGVGETQYF. The CDR3 nucleotides read TGTGCCAGCAGCCAGGGGGTGGGGGAGACCCAGTACTTC. The chain employs TRBV6-1 and TRBJ2-5, with 7 bases matching TRBD1. Germline CDR1 is MNHNS and CDR2 is SASEGT. The CDR3 totals 13 residues. V shed 6 bases, J shed 5 bases, and the junction held 6 bases outside the gene matches.

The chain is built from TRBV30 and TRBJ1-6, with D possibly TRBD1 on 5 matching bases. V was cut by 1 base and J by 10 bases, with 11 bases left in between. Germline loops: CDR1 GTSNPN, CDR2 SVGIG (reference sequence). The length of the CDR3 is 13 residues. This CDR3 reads CAWSGQGLSPLHF. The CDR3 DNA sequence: TGTGCCTGGAGTGGGCAGGGATTGTCACCCCTCCACTTT.

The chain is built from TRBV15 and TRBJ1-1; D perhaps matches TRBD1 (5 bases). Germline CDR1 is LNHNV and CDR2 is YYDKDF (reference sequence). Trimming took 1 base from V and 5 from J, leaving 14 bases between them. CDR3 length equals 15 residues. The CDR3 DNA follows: TGTGCCACCAGCAGAGCAGGCGGGGGGAGAACTGAAGCTTTCTTT. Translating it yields CATSRAGGGRTEAFF.

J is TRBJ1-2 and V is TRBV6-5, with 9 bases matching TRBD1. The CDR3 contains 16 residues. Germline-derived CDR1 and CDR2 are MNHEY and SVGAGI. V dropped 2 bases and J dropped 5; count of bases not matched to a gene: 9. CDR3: CASSYQSGQGFYGYTF. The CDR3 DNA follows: TGTGCCAGCAGTTACCAGAGCGGACAGGGGTTTTATGGCTACACCTTC.

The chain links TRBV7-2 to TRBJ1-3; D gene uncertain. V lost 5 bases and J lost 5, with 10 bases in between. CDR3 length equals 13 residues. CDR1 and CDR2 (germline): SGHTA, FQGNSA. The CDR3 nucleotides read TGTGCCAGCAGCCTCGACTGGAGAAACACCATATATTTT. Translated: CASSLDWRNTIYF.

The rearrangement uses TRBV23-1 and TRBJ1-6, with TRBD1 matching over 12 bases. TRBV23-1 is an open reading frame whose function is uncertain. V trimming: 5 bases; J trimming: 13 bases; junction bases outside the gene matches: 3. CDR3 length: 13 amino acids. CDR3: CASSGDRGHPLHF. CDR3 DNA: TGCGCCAGCAGTGGGGACAGGGGGCACCCCCTCCACTTT.

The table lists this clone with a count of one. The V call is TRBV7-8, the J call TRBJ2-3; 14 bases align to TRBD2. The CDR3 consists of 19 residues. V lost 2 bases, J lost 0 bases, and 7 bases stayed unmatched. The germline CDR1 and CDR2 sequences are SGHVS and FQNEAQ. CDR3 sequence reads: CASSLPTSGRAGSTDTQYF. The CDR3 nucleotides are TGTGCCAGCAGCTTACCGACTAGCGGGAGGGCCGGTAGCACAGATACGCAGTATTTT. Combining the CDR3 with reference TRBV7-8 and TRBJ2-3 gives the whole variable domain GAGVSQSPRYKVAKRGQDVALRCDPISGHVSLFWYQQALGQGPEFLTYFQNEAQLDKSGLPSDRFFAERPEGSVSTLKIQRTQQEDSAVYLCASSLPTSGRAGSTDTQYFGPGTRLTVL.

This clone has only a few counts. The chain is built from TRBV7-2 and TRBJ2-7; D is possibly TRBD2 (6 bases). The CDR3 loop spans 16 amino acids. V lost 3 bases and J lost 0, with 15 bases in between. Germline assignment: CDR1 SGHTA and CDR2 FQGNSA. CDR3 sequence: CASSFLGGENSYEQYF. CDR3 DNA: TGTGCCAGCAGCTTTTTAGGCGGGGAGAACTCCTACGAGCAGTACTTC.

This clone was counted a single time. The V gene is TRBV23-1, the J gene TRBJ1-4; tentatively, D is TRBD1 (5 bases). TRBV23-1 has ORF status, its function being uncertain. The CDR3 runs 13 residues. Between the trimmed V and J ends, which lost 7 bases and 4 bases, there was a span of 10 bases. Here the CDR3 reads CASKFGHNEKLFF. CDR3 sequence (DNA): TGCGCCAGCAAATTTGGACATAATGAAAAACTGTTTTTT.

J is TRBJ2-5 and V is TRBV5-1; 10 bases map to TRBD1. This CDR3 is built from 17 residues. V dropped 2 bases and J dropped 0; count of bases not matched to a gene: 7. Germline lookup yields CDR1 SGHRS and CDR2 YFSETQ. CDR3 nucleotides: TGCGCCAGCAGCTTACTAATCGGGACAGGGGACCAAGAGACCCAGTACTTC. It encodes CASSLLIGTGDQETQYF.

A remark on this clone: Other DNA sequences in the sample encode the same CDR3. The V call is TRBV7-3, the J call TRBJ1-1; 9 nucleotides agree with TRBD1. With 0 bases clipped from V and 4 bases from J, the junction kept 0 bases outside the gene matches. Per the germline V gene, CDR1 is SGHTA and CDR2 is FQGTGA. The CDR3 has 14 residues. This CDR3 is CASSLTDRGTEAFF. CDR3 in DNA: TGTGCCAGCAGCTTAACGGACAGGGGCACTGAAGCTTTCTTT.

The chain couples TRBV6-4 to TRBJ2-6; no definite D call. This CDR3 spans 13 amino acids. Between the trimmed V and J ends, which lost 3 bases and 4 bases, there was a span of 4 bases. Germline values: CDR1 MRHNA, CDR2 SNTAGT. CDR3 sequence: CASSEAGANVLTF. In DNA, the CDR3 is TGTGCCAGCAGTGAAGCCGGGGCCAACGTCCTGACTTTC.

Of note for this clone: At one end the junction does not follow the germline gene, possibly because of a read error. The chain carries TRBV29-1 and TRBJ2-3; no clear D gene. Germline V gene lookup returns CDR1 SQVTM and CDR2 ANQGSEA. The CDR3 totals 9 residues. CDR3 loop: CSVEETGSF. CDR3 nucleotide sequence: TGCAGCGTTGAAGAAACCGGGTCTTTT.

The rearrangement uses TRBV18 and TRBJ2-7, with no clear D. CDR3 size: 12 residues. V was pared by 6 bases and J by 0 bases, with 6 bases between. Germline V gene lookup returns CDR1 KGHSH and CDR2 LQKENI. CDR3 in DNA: TGTGCCAGCTCGTCAAACTCCTACGAGCAGTACTTC. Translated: CASSSNSYEQYF.

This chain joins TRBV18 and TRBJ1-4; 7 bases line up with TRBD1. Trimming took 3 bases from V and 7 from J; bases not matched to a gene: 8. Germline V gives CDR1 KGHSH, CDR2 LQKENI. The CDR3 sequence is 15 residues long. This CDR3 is CASSPNTGQLEKLFF. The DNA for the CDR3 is TGTGCCAGCTCACCTAATACGGGACAGCTTGAAAAACTGTTTTTT.

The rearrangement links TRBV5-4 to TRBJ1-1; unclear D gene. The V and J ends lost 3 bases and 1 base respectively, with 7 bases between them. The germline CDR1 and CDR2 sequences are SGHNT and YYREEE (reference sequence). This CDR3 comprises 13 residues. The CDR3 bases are TGTGCCAGCAGCTCACCGGGGAACACTGAAGCTTTCTTT. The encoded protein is CASSSPGNTEAFF.

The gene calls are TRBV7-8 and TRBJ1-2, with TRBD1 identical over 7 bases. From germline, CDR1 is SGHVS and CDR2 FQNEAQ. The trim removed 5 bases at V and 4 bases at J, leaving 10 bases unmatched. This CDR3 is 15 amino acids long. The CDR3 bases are TGTGCCAGCAGCCCGGGACAGCTTCACACCTATGGCTACACCTTC. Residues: CASSPGQLHTYGYTF.